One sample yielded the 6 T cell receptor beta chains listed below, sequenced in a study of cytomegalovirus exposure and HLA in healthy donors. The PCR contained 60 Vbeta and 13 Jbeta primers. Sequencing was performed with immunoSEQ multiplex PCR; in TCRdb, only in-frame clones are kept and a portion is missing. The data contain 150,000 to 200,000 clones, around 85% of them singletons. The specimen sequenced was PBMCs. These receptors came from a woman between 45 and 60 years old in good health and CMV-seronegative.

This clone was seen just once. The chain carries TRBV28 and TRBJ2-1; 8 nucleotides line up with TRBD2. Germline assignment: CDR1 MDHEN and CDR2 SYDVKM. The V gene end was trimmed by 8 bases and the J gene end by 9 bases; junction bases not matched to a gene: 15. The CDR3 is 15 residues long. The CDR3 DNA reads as TGTGCCAGCTCTCCGGGGGGGGCGCAACGTAGTGAGCAGTTCTTC. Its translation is CASSPGGAQRSEQFF.

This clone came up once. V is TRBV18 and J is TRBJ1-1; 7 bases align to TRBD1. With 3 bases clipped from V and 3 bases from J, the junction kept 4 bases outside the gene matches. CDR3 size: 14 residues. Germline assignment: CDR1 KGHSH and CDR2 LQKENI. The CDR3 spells CASSPNQGDTEAFF. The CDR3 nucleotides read TGTGCCAGCTCACCGAACCAGGGGGACACTGAAGCTTTCTTT.

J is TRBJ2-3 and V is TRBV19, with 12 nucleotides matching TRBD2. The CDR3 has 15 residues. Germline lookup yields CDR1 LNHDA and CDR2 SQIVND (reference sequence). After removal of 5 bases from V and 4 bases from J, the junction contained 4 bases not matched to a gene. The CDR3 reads CASSLTSGSSDTQYF. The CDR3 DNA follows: TGTGCCAGTAGTCTGACTAGCGGGAGTTCAGATACGCAGTATTTT.

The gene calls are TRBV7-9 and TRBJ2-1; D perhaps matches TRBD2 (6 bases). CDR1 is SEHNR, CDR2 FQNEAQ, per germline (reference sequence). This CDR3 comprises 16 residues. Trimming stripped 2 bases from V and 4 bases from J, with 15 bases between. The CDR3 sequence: CASSLNGGEWYNEQFF. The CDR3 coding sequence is TGTGCCAGCAGCTTAAACGGGGGAGAGTGGTACAATGAGCAGTTCTTC.

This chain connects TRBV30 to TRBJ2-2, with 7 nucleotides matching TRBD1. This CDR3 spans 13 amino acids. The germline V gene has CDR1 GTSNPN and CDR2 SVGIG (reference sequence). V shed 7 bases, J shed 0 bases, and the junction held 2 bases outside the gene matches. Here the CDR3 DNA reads TGTGCCTTTGACAGGGCGAACACCGGGGAGCTGTTTTTT. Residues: CAFDRANTGELFF.

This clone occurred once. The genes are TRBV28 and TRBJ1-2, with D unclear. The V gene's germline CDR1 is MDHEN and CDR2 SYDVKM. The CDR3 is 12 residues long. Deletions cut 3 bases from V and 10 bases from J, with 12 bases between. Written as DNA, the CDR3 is TGTGCCAGCAGTTTTTGGGAGTCGGACTACACCTTC. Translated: CASSFWESDYTF.